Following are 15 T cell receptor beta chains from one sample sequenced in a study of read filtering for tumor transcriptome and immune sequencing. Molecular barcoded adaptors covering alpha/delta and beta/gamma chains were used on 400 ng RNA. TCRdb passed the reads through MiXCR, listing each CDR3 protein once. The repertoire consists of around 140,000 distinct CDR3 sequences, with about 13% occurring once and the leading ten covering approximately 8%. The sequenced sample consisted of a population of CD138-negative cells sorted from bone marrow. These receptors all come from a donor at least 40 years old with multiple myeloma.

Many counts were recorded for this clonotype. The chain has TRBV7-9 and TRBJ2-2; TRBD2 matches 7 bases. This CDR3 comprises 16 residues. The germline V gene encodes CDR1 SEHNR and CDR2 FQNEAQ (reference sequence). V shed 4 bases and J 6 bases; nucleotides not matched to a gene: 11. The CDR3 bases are TGTGCCAGCAGCTCCCCTAGGCGGGAGTGGTCCGGGGAGCTGTTTTTT. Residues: CASSSPRREWSGELFF.

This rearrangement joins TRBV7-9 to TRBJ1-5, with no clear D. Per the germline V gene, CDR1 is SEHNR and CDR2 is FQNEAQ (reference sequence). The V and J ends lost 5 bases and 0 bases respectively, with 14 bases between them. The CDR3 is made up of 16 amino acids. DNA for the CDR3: TGTGCCAGCAGCGTAAACAGAGGGATTAGCAATCAGCCCCAGCATTTT. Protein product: CASSVNRGISNQPQHF.

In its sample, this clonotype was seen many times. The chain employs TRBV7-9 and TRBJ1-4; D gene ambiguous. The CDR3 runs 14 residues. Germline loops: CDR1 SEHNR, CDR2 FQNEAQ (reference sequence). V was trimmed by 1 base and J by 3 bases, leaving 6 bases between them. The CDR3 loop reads CASSLEMANEKLFF. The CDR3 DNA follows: TGTGCCAGCAGCTTAGAAATGGCTAATGAAAAACTGTTTTTT. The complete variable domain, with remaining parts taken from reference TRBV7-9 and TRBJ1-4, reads DTGVSQNPRHKITKRGQNVTFRCDPISEHNRLYWYRQTLGQGPEFLTYFQNEAQLEKSRLLSDRFSAERPKGSFSTLEIQRTEQGDSAMYLCASSLEMANEKLFFGSGTQLSVL.

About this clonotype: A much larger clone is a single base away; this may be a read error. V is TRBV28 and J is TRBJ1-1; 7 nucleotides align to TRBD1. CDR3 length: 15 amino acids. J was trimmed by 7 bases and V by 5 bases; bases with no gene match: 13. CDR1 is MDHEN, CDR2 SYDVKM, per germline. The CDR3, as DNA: TGTGCCAGCAGTCCCCTCCGGAACAGGGGAATTGAAGCTTTCTTT. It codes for CASSPLRNRGIEAFF. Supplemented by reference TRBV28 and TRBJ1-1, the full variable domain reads DVKVTQSSRYLVKRTGEKVFLECVQDMDHENMFWYRQDPGLGLRLIYFSYDVKMKEKGDIPEGYSVSREKKERFSLILESASTNQTSMYLCASSPLRNRGIEAFFGQGTRLTVV.

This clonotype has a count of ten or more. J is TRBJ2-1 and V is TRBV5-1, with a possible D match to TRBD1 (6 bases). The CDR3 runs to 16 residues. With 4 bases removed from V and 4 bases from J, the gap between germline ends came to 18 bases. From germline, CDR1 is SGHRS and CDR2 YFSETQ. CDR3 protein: CASSAQGFHGYNEQFF. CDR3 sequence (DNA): TGCGCCAGCAGCGCACAGGGATTCCACGGTTACAATGAGCAGTTCTTC.

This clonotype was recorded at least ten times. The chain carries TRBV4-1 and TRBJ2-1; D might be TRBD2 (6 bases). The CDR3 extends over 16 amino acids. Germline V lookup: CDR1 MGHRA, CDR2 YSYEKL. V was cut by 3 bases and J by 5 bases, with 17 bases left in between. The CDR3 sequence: CASSHLLAGDHNEQFF. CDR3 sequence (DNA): TGCGCCAGCAGCCACCTACTAGCTGGCGACCACAATGAGCAGTTCTTC.

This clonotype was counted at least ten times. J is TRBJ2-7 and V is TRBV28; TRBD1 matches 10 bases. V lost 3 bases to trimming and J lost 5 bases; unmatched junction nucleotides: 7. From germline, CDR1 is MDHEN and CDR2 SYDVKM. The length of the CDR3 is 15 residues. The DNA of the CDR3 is TGTGCCAGCAGTTTTTCCGGGACAGGGGACCACGAGCAGTACTTC. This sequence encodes CASSFSGTGDHEQYF.

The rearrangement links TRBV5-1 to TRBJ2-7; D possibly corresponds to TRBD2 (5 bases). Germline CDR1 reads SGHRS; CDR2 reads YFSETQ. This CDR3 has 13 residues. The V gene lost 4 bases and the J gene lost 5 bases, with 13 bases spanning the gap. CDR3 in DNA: TGCGCCAGCAGCCCCTTTCGGGGAGACGAGCAGTACTTC. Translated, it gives CASSPFRGDEQYF.

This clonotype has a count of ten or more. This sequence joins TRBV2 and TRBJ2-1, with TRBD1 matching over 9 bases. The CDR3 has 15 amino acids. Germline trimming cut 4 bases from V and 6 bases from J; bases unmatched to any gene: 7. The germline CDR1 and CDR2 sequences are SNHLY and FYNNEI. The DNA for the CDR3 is TGTGCCAGCAGTGGGGACAGGGTTGGAAGCAATGAGCAGTTCTTC. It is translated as CASSGDRVGSNEQFF.

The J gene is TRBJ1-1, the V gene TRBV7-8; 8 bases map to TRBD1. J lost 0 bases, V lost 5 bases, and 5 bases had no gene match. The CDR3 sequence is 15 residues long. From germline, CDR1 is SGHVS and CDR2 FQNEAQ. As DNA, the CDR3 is TGTGCCAGCAGCCTAGGACAGGGATTGAACACTGAAGCTTTCTTT. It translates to CASSLGQGLNTEAFF.

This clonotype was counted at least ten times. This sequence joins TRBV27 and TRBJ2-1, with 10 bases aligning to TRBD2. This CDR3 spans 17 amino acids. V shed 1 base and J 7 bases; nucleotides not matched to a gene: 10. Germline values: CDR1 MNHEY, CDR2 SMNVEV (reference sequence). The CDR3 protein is CASSLLMGLAGDNEQFF. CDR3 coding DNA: TGTGCCAGCAGTTTATTAATGGGTCTAGCGGGAGATAATGAGCAGTTCTTC.

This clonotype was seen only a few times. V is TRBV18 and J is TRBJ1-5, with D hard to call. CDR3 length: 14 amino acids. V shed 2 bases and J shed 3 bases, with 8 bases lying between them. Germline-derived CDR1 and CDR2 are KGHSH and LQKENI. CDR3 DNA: TGTGCCAGCTCACCAATGGAAAACAATCAGCCCCAGCATTTT. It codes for CASSPMENNQPQHF.

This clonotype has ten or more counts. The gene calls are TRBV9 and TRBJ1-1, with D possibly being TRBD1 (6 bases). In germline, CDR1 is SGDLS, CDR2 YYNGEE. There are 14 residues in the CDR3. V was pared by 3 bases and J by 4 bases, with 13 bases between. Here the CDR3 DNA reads TGTGCCAGCAGCGCTCGGGGGGCATTCACTGAAGCTTTCTTT. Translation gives CASSARGAFTEAFF.

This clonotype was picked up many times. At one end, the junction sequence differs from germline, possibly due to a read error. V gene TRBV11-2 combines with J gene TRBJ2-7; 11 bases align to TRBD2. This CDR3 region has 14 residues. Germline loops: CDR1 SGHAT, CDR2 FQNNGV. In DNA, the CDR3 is TGTGCCAGCAGTTTAGCGGGAGGGCCTATCCAGCAGTACTTC. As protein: CASSLAGGPIQQYF.

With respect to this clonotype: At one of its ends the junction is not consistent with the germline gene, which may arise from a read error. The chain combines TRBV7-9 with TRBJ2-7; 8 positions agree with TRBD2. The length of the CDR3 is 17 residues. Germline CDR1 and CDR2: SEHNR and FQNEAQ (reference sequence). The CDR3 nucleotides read TGTGCCGGCAGCTCCAGTCCTTCGACTAGCGCGTCCTACGAGCAGTACTTC. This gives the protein CAGSSSPSTSASYEQYF.